The next 5 T cell receptor beta chains were all read from a single sample in a study of blood T cell repertoires in COVID-19. Only in-frame clones appear in the TCRdb table, and some are missing; sequencing was by immunoSEQ multiplex PCR. Of roughly 260,000 clones listed, roughly 82% are singletons. The sample was peripheral blood. All receptors come from a woman aged 80 or over with active or convalescent COVID-19.

The V and J genes are TRBV15 and TRBJ1-1; D call uncertain. Per the germline V gene, CDR1 is LNHNV and CDR2 is YYDKDF (reference sequence). The V gene lost 0 bases and the J gene lost 7 bases, with 9 bases spanning the gap. This CDR3 region has 13 residues. CDR3: CATSRDGLYEAFF. The CDR3 DNA sequence: TGTGCCACCAGCAGAGATGGGCTCTATGAAGCTTTCTTT.

The rearrangement links TRBV5-1 to TRBJ2-3; maybe TRBD2 (6 bases). CDR1 SGHRS and CDR2 YFSETQ come from the germline V gene. Trimming stripped 6 bases from V and 3 bases from J, with 11 bases between. The CDR3 covers 13 residues. Written as DNA, the CDR3 is TGCGCCAGCACCCTGGAGGGTACAGATACGCAGTATTTT. This encodes CASTLEGTDTQYF.

The chain has TRBV7-8 and TRBJ2-3, with 12 nucleotides matching TRBD2. The V segment lost 0 bases and the J segment 9 bases; nucleotides outside the gene matches: 4. Germline loops: CDR1 SGHVS, CDR2 FQNEAQ. The CDR3 has 15 amino acids. The CDR3 reads CASSLALAGGRTQYF. The DNA for the CDR3 is TGTGCCAGCAGCTTAGCCCTAGCGGGGGGGCGGACGCAGTATTTT. The entire variable domain, with the rest obtained from reference TRBV7-8 and TRBJ2-3, is as follows: GAGVSQSPRYKVAKRGQDVALRCDPISGHVSLFWYQQALGQGPEFLTYFQNEAQLDKSGLPSDRFFAERPEGSVSTLKIQRTQQEDSAVYLCASSLALAGGRTQYFGPGTRLTVL.

This clone was counted only a few times. V gene TRBV15 combines with J gene TRBJ1-1; no reliable D call. The germline V and J ends were trimmed by 1 base and 1 base, with 7 bases remaining between them. CDR3 length: 14 amino acids. Germline V CDR1 and CDR2: LNHNV, YYDKDF (reference sequence). In DNA, the CDR3 is TGTGCCACCAGCAGAGGGAGAGAGAACACTGAAGCTTTCTTT. Encoded protein: CATSRGRENTEAFF.

The V call is TRBV13, the J call TRBJ2-7; no reliable D call. Trimming stripped 4 bases from V and 5 bases from J, with 6 bases between. This CDR3 contains 11 residues. Germline assignment: CDR1 PRHDT and CDR2 FYEKMQ (reference sequence). The CDR3 DNA is TGTGCCAGCAGCTACAACGACGAGCAGTACTTC. It translates to CASSYNDEQYF.